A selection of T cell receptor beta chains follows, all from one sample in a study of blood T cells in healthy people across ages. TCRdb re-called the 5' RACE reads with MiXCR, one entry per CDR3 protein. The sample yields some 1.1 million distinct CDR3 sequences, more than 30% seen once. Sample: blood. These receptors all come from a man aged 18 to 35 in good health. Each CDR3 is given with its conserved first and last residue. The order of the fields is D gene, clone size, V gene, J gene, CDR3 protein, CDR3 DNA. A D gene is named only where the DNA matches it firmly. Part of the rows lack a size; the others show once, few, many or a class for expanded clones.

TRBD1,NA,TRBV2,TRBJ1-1,CASRGQGRNTEAFF,TGTGCCAGCAGGGGACAGGGTCGGAACACTGAAGCTTTCTTT
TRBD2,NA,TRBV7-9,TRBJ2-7,CASSIAGLSYNEQYF,TGTGCCAGCAGCATAGCGGGGCTGTCCTACAATGAGCAGTACTTC
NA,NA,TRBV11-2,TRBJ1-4,CASSLGGGPNERLFF,TGTGCCAGCAGCTTAGGAGGCGGGCCAAATGAAAGACTGTTTTTT
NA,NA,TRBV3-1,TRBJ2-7,CASSAFEGEQYF,TGTGCCAGCAGCGCGTTTGAGGGGGAGCAGTACTTC
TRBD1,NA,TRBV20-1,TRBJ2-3,CSANPDREYTDTQYF,TGCAGTGCCAATCCCGACAGGGAATACACAGATACGCAGTATTTT
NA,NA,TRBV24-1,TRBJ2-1,CATSDFRDADNEQFF,TGTGCCACCAGTGACTTCCGGGACGCCGACAATGAGCAGTTCTTC
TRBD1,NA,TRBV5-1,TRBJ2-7,CASSPTTGHDNEQYF,TGCGCCAGCAGCCCCACGACAGGGCATGACAATGAGCAGTACTTC
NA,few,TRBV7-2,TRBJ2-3,CASSLAHTGDTQYF,TGTGCCAGCAGCTTAGCCCACACAGGGGATACGCAGTATTTT
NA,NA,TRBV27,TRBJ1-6,CASSLSLSQGFSYNSPLHF,TGTGCCAGCAGTTTATCCCTCTCCCAGGGGTTCTCCTATAATTCACCCCTCCACTTT
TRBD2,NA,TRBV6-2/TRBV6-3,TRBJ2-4,CASIDPATSGGPYKNIQYF,TGTGCCAGCATCGACCCTGCGACTAGCGGGGGGCCTTACAAAAACATTCAGTACTTC
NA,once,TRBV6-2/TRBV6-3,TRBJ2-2,CASTSDRPNTGELFF,TGTGCCAGCACCTCGGATCGCCCGAACACCGGGGAGCTGTTTTTT
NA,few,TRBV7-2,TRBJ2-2,CASSFRQVNTGELFF,TGTGCCAGCAGCTTTAGACAGGTCAACACCGGGGAGCTGTTTTTT
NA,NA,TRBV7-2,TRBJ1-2,CASSLEITNYGYTF,TGTGCCAGCAGCTTGGAAATTACTAACTATGGCTACACCTTC
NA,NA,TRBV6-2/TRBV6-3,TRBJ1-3,CASSYWGSGNTIYF,TGTGCCAGCAGTTACTGGGGTTCTGGAAACACCATATATTTT
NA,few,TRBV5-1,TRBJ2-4,CASSSELAKNIQYF,TGCGCCAGCAGCTCCGAACTAGCCAAAAACATTCAGTACTTC
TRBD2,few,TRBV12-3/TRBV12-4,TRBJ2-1,CASSLAPGGAFDEQFF,TGTGCCAGCAGTTTAGCCCCCGGGGGGGCGTTCGATGAGCAGTTCTTC
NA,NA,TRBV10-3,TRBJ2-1,CATAGSYEQFF,TGTGCCACCGCGGGCTCCTACGAGCAGTTCTTC
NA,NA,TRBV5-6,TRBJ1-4,CASSWGLPGAEKLFF,TGTGCCAGCAGCTGGGGGCTACCGGGAGCTGAAAAACTGTTTTTT
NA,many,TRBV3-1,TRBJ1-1,CASSQGGVNTEAFF,TGTGCCAGCAGCCAAGGGGGAGTGAACACTGAAGCTTTCTTT
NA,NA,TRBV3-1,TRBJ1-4,CARRDRVPGTGKLFF,TGTGCCAGGCGGGACCGCGTACCCGGGACGGGGAAACTGTTTTTT
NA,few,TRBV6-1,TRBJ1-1,CASSERTRNTEAFF,TGTGCCAGCAGTGAACGGACGAGGAACACTGAAGCTTTCTTT